This is a list of T cell receptor beta chains from one sample in a study of blood T cell repertoires in COVID-19. TCRdb's copy holds only in-frame clones and misses some; the assay was immunoSEQ multiplex PCR. This sample yields about 49,000 clones, of which 85% to 90% are seen a single time; 2.1% belongs to the top ten. Sequenced input: peripheral blood. All receptors derive from a woman at least 80 years old with COVID-19, enrolled during active disease. The CDR3 runs from the conserved cysteine through the conserved F or W. The order of the fields is clone size, D gene, V gene, J gene, CDR3 DNA, CDR3 protein. The D gene is left open where the match is weak. Clone size appears in some rows only: once, few, many, or a class for an expanded clone.

>-|-|TRBV6-1|TRBJ2-7
TGTGCCAGCAGTGACCCAGGGTTTCGCGAGCAGTACTTC
CASSDPGFREQYF
>-|-|TRBV5-4|TRBJ2-5
TGTGCCAGCAGCTTGGAGGGGTTTAGGACCGGGAGGACCCAGTACTTC
CASSLEGFRTGRTQYF
>-|-|TRBV2|TRBJ2-2
TGTGCCAGTTTCAACAGGGTTGGGGAGCTGTTTTTT
CASFNRVGELFF
>-|TRBD1|TRBV30|TRBJ1-4
TGTGCCTGGAGTGTATCATACCCACAGGGGGCTAATGAAAAACTGTTTTTT
CAWSVSYPQGANEKLFF
>-|TRBD2|TRBV7-9|TRBJ2-1
TGTGCCAGCGGGGCCCCGACTAGCGGGGCGTACAATGAGCAGTTCTTC
CASGAPTSGAYNEQFF
>-|-|TRBV7-9|TRBJ2-5
TGTGCCAGCAGCTTAGTTTTACGTGGTCTAGGGGTTGGAGAGACCCAGTACTTC
CASSLVLRGLGVGETQYF
>-|-|TRBV2|TRBJ2-1
TGTGCCAGCAGTACGGGACTGTTATACAATGAGCAGTTCTTC
CASSTGLLYNEQFF
>-|-|TRBV19|TRBJ1-1
TGTGCCAGTAGTGCTCAGGGTGGGAACACTGAAGCTTTCTTT
CASSAQGGNTEAFF
>-|-|TRBV21-1|TRBJ1-2
TGTGCCAGCAGCAGACAGGGCCGGGTCTATGGCTACACCTTC
CASSRQGRVYGYTF
>-|TRBD2|TRBV5-4|TRBJ2-3
TGTGCCAGCAGCTTGGTCCCTAGCGGGGGCACGCAGTATTTT
CASSLVPSGGTQYF
>-|-|TRBV20-1|TRBJ1-1
TGCAGTGGCATCGGGGACACTGAAGCTTTCTTT
CSGIGDTEAFF
>-|-|TRBV7-9|TRBJ1-2
TGTGCCAGCAGCCAGCGGAGGGGAACTAACTATGGCTACACCTTC
CASSQRRGTNYGYTF
>-|-|TRBV6-5|TRBJ1-3
TGTGCCAGCAGTTACGTCGGCTCAGGGCGCGGAAACACCATATATTTT
CASSYVGSGRGNTIYF
>-|TRBD1|TRBV9|TRBJ2-7
TGTGCCAGCAGCGTCGGGACAGATCGCTCCTACGAGCAGTACTTC
CASSVGTDRSYEQYF
>-|TRBD1|TRBV5-1|TRBJ1-1
TGCGCCAGCAGCTTGGACGGGACAGGGGTCACTGAAGCTTTCTTT
CASSLDGTGVTEAFF
>once|TRBD1|TRBV19|TRBJ2-2
TGTGCCAGTAGTATTGGGACAGCGAACACCGGGGAGCTGTTTTTT
CASSIGTANTGELFF
>-|-|TRBV5-1|TRBJ1-1
TGCGCCAGCAGCTTGGAAGGCAGGGCCATGAACACTGAAGCTTTCTTT
CASSLEGRAMNTEAFF
>-|-|TRBV18|TRBJ1-1
TGTGCCAGCGTCCTAACAGGGAACCTGAACACTGAAGCTTTCTTT
CASVLTGNLNTEAFF
>-|TRBD1|TRBV7-6|TRBJ1-5
TGTGCCAGCAGCTTATTAACCGGGACAGGGAATCAGCCCCAGCATTTT
CASSLLTGTGNQPQHF
>-|TRBD1|TRBV18|TRBJ2-5
TGTGCCAGCTCACCGGGACAGCAAGAGACCCAGTACTTC
CASSPGQQETQYF
>-|TRBD2|TRBV7-6|TRBJ2-3
TGTGCCAGCAGCTTAGAGCGGGGGGCTCGATATAGCACAGATACGCAGTATTTT
CASSLERGARYSTDTQYF
>-|-|TRBV7-2|TRBJ1-2
TGTGCCAGCAGCGGCCAGCCGCCTAGGTATGGCTACACCTTC
CASSGQPPRYGYTF
>-|TRBD2|TRBV5-1|TRBJ2-3
TGCGCCAGCAGCTTGGCCGGGACTAGCGGGGGGACGCAGTATTTT
CASSLAGTSGGTQYF
>-|TRBD1|TRBV9|TRBJ2-7
TGTGCCAGCAGCGCCGGTAGGGGGCCGCGAGAGCAGTACTTC
CASSAGRGPREQYF
>-|TRBD1|TRBV19|TRBJ1-3
TGTGCCAGTAAAGAGGGACAGGGAGGTGGAAACACCATATATTTT
CASKEGQGGGNTIYF
>-|TRBD2|TRBV10-3|TRBJ2-1
TGTGCCATCAGTGATCGCGGGAGAGGCGGCAGGGAGCAGTTCTTC
CAISDRGRGGREQFF
>-|-|TRBV29-1|TRBJ1-1
TGCAGCGCACAGACGGGAGACGATGAAGCTTTCTTT
CSAQTGDDEAFF
>-|TRBD1|TRBV30|TRBJ1-6
TGTGCCTGGAGTCCCACAGGGGTTCGGGGAAATTCACCCCTCCACTTT
CAWSPTGVRGNSPLHF
>-|TRBD1|TRBV6-5|TRBJ1-3
TGTGCCAGCAACTTTGTACAGGGGAACATATATTTT
CASNFVQGNIYF
>few|-|TRBV28|TRBJ2-1
TGTGCCAGCACCCCACGGGGTGAACCTAACAATGAGCAGTTCTTC
CASTPRGEPNNEQFF
>-|TRBD1|TRBV6-5|TRBJ1-2
TGTGCCAGCAGGGTTCCAGACAGGGCTAACTATGGCTACACCTTC
CASRVPDRANYGYTF
>-|-|TRBV19|TRBJ2-1
TGTGCCAGTAGCCCTGAGGGTCGGTTGGGCAATGAGCAGTTCTTC
CASSPEGRLGNEQFF
>-|TRBD1|TRBV7-6|TRBJ2-7
TGTGCCAGCAGCCGACAGGGGGCTTCCTACGAGCAGTACTTC
CASSRQGASYEQYF
>-|TRBD1|TRBV2|TRBJ1-5
TGTGCCAGCAGTGAACCGTGGGACAGGGATCAGCCCCAGCATTTT
CASSEPWDRDQPQHF
>-|TRBD1|TRBV30|TRBJ1-6
TGTGCCTGGACCCCGGACAGGGAACCGCTCCACTTT
CAWTPDREPLHF
>-|-|TRBV5-1|TRBJ2-7
TGCGCCAGCAGCTTTGACAGTCCCTCCTACGAGCAGTACTTC
CASSFDSPSYEQYF
>once|TRBD2|TRBV28|TRBJ2-7
TGTGCCAGCACCATGGGAGGGGCGTATTACGAGCAGTACTTC
CASTMGGAYYEQYF
>-|-|TRBV11-3|TRBJ2-7
TGTGCCAGCAACTTACCCCCTACCCTATCCTCCTACGAGCAGTACTTC
CASNLPPTLSSYEQYF
>-|TRBD2|TRBV29-1|TRBJ2-2
TGCAGCGTTGATGGCCGGGGGGTTGGCGGGGAGCTGTTTTTT
CSVDGRGVGGELFF
>few|-|TRBV12-3/TRBV12-4|TRBJ2-3
TGTGCCAGCAGTTTAGCCGGGGATACGCAGTATTTT
CASSLAGDTQYF
>-|TRBD1|TRBV2|TRBJ2-7
TGTGCCACCACCAAGGGCGGGACAGGTACCTACGAGCAGTACTTC
CATTKGGTGTYEQYF
>-|TRBD2|TRBV7-9|TRBJ2-7
TGTGCCAGCAGCCAAGGTCAAAGCGGGAGAAAGGACGAGCAGTACTTC
CASSQGQSGRKDEQYF
>once|-|TRBV4-1|TRBJ2-1
TGCGCCAGCAGCCCGTACTGGACAGAGCTTGGGGAGCAGTTCTTC
CASSPYWTELGEQFF
>-|-|TRBV18|TRBJ1-3
TGTGCCAGCTCACCTTCGGTTTCCGGAAACACCATATATTTT
CASSPSVSGNTIYF
>-|-|TRBV7-9|TRBJ1-5
TGTGCCAGCAGCTCCAGGGCGGAGCGCAATCAGCCCCAGCATTTT
CASSSRAERNQPQHF
>-|-|TRBV10-3|TRBJ2-7
TGTGCCATCAGTGATAGCTTAAGCTCCTACGAGCAGTACTTC
CAISDSLSSYEQYF
>-|-|TRBV12-3/TRBV12-4|TRBJ2-1
TGTGCCAGCAGGGAACGGGACTACAATGAGCAGTTCTTC
CASRERDYNEQFF
>-|-|TRBV29-1|TRBJ2-5
TGCAGCGTTGGTTACAGCAGAGAGACCCAGTACTTC
CSVGYSRETQYF
>once|TRBD2|TRBV18|TRBJ2-1
TGTGCCAGCTCACCTCTACTAGCGGGAGGGTTCTCCTACAATGAGCAGTTCTTC
CASSPLLAGGFSYNEQFF
>once|-|TRBV29-1|TRBJ1-2
TGCAGCGTTGAACTTAACGACAGGCTAAGTGGCTACACCTTC
CSVELNDRLSGYTF
>-|TRBD1|TRBV24-1|TRBJ2-7
TGTGCCACCAGTGATTCGCGACAGGGGAGTTCCGAGCAGTACTTC
CATSDSRQGSSEQYF
>-|-|TRBV13|TRBJ1-2
TGTGCCAGCAGCTTAGTAGTTTTTGCTAACTATGGCTACACCTTC
CASSLVVFANYGYTF
>once|TRBD1|TRBV19|TRBJ1-6
TGTGCCAGTAGTCTGGACAGGGCTGTTAATTCACCCCTCCACTTT
CASSLDRAVNSPLHF
>-|TRBD2|TRBV19|TRBJ2-5
TGTGCCAGTAGGCAGCGGGGGGGCCATGAGACCCAGTACTTC
CASRQRGGHETQYF
>-|-|TRBV6-5|TRBJ2-3
TGTGCCAGCAGCCAGCCAGGGGCACCCACAGATACGCAGTATTTT
CASSQPGAPTDTQYF
>-|TRBD1|TRBV6-5|TRBJ2-5
TGTGCCAGCAGAGGACAGGGAGAGACCCAGTACTTC
CASRGQGETQYF
>-|-|TRBV27|TRBJ2-1
TGTGCCAGCAGTGTAAGGGGTACGAACAATGAGCAGTTCTTC
CASSVRGTNNEQFF
>-|-|TRBV28|TRBJ1-6
TGTGCCAGCAGTTTAGGGCAGGGGCGGTGGGTCTCACCCCTCCACTTT
CASSLGQGRWVSPLHF
>-|TRBD1|TRBV14|TRBJ2-4
TGTGCCAGCAGCCCGGCCGGGACAGAAAAAAACATTCAGTACTTC
CASSPAGTEKNIQYF
>-|-|TRBV7-2|TRBJ2-5
TGTGCCAGCAGCCGGTCCCAAGAGACCCAGTACTTC
CASSRSQETQYF